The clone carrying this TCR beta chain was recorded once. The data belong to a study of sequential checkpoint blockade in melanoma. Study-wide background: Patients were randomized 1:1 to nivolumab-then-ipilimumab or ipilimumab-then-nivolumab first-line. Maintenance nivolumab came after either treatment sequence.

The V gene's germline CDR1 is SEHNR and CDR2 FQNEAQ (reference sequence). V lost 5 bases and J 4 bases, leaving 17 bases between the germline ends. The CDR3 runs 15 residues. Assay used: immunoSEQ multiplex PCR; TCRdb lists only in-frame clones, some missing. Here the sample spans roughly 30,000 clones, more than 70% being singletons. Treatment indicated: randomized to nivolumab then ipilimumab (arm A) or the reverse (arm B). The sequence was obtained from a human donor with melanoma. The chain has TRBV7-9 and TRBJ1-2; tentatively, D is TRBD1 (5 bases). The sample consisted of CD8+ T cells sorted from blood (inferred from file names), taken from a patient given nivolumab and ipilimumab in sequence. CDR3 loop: CASSAGTSTGYGYTF. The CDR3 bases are TGTGCCAGCAGCGCCGGGACTTCGACCGGCTATGGCTACACCTTC.